This TCR beta chain stems from a study of blood T cells in healthy people across ages (dated by TCRdb to between 2014 and 2016). The study in broad terms: In model experiments, template switching captured roughly one uniquely barcoded TCR beta cDNA molecule for every two T cells. Using deep sequencing normalized with unique cDNA molecular identifiers, the study measured how TCR beta repertoire diversity changes with age. Four age groups were formed from the donors: young (average about 17 years), middle-aged (approximately 40), aged (62) and long-lived (about 80). To avoid experimental bias, donors of different ages were randomly spread across the sequencing lanes. Two additional independent replicas of 1 million unique cDNA reads from the same blood draw were analyzed for two donors (one aged 18 to 30 and one aged 80 or older). The investigation overall reported the following: Observed TCR beta diversity per million T cells fell roughly linearly with age, and a significant reduction was already apparent by age roughly 41. The long-lived group showed more naive CD4+ T cells, fewer expanded clones and increased TCR diversity than the aged group, suggesting age selection. Total diversity estimates from one million sequenced T cells were considered lower bounds and underestimates. Bulk unsorted PBMC profiling prevented conclusive comparison of naive and antigen-experienced compartments. There was a strong correlation between observed TCR beta diversity and the percentage of naive T cells measured by flow cytometry. Because the CMV infection status of the donors was unknown, age-related changes in expanded clonotypes may potentially have been confounded.

The library relied on 5' RACE. The reads were generated on an Illumina HiSeq 2500. A second 7 to 11 cycle PCR used a sample-barcoded 5' primer and a J-beta primer mix. A template-switch 5' adaptor carrying 12 random nucleotides introduced a unique molecular identifier onto each TCR beta cDNA molecule. Each sample yielded at least 2.5 million CDR3-containing paired-end reads. First-strand cDNA was synthesized from all RNA with the Mint cDNA synthesis kit, primed by a TRBC-specific oligonucleotide. All cDNA was treated with uracil-DNA glycosylase and then went through a first 18-cycle PCR with the universal primers M1SS and BC2_uni_R. Per the original workflow: For normalization, 1 million high-quality reads, each with a distinct molecular identifier, were randomly selected from each sample. Reads with shared molecular identifiers were discarded instead of being binned into consensus sequences. MiTCR, run with a Q25 quality threshold and the strictest error-elimination algorithm, handled CDR3 identification, clonotype clustering and error correction. A nonparametric unseen species model using Euler transformation provided a lower-bound estimate of total TCR beta diversity. Through fastp at Q25 and MiXCR, TCRdb rebuilt clones from the public reads, retaining in-frame beta chains. Every entry covers one CDR3 protein and lists the most common genes and DNA from its rows. V and J calls and clone size were set by TCRdb, not the authors. The sample contains about a million distinct CDR3 sequences, less than 45% of them found a single time. The ten largest account for around 14% of the sample.

With respect to this clonotype: The antigen it recognizes is unknown. Within one base of it there is no much larger clone, and no base qualities were kept.

Donors were a few dozen systemically healthy Caucasian individuals from Russia aged roughly 6 to 90 years. Roughly 10 milliliters of peripheral blood were drawn from each donor into EDTA-treated Vacutainer tubes. Ficoll-Paque density-gradient centrifugation was used to isolate PBMCs, with at least 6 million per sample. Total RNA was extracted from PBMCs with Trizol reagent, with at least 6 micrograms obtained per sample. For every donor, flow cytometry on a PBMC aliquot measured the percentage of naive CD45RAhigh/CD27high T cells. Reading from cysteine to phenylalanine, the CDR3 counts 15 amino acids. The DNA shown is the 45-base CDR3, in frame from base 1. V loses 3 bases of germline sequence and J loses 3 bases, and the interval between the two ends is 14 bases.

The receptor was isolated from a man between 18 and 35 years old in good health. The receptor chain draws on TRBV12-3 or TRBV12-4 and TRBJ1-1, with the identity of the D gene unclear. Sequenced material: blood. Read as DNA, the sequence is TGTGCCAGCAGTTTTCTAGAGGGAGTTCACACTGAAGCTTTCTTT. This translates into CASSFLEGVHTEAFF.